These 8 T cell receptor beta chains came from one sample sequenced in a study of blood T cell repertoires in COVID-19. Profiled with immunoSEQ multiplex PCR; TCRdb holds only in-frame clones, not every one. The sample holds around 58,000 clones, roughly 90% seen once. Sequenced: peripheral blood. These receptors were taken from a man in his fifties or sixties with active COVID-19.

The chain uses TRBV3-1 (or the pseudogene TRBV3-2) and TRBJ2-2, with 8 nucleotides matching TRBD2. Germline CDR1 reads LGHDT; CDR2 reads YNNKEL (reference sequence). V lost 4 bases and J lost 6; bases outside the gene matches: 16. The CDR3 sequence is 18 residues long. CDR3 loop: CASSLQTSAWVPPGELFF. The CDR3 nucleotides are TGTGCCAGCAGCCTACAGACTAGCGCCTGGGTCCCACCCGGGGAGCTGTTTTTT.

CDR3 DNA sequence: TGTGCCAGCAGTACGGGACAGGGGGTCTCCTACGAGCAGTACTTC. Its translation: CASSTGQGVSYEQYF. This rearrangement joins TRBV2 to TRBJ2-7; TRBD1 matches at 11 bases. From germline, CDR1 is SNHLY and CDR2 FYNNEI. Trimming removed 5 bases from V and 0 bases from J; junction bases left unmatched: 3. This CDR3 region has 15 residues.

The CDR3 spells CASSQDRNTEAFF. CDR3 nucleotides: TGTGCCAGCTCTCAGGACAGGAACACTGAAGCTTTCTTT. This chain links TRBV18 with TRBJ1-1, with a possible D match to TRBD1 (6 bases). The CDR3 contains 13 residues. From germline, CDR1 is KGHSH and CDR2 LQKENI. V dropped 6 bases and J dropped 1 base, with 9 bases sitting between them.

V and J are TRBV21-1 and TRBJ2-7; TRBD1 is taken as the D call from the table, unchecked against the DNA. TRBV21-1 is flagged as a pseudogene. CDR3 length: 15 residues. The CDR3 DNA follows: TGTGCCAGCAGGACGCTGACAGGGGCAATCAACGAGCAGTACTTC. Translated: CASRTLTGAINEQYF.

The V gene is TRBV27, the J gene TRBJ2-5, with 7 bases fitting TRBD1. The length of the CDR3 is 15 residues. With 2 bases clipped from V and 3 bases from J, the junction kept 6 bases outside the gene matches. Germline values: CDR1 MNHEY, CDR2 SMNVEV (reference sequence). Here the CDR3 reads CASSLAGTVKETQYF. The CDR3 DNA reads TGTGCCAGCAGTTTAGCCGGGACAGTAAAAGAGACCCAGTACTTC.

The V and J genes are TRBV3-1 (or the pseudogene TRBV3-2) and TRBJ1-2, with D maybe TRBD1 (6 bases). CDR3 length: 14 amino acids. The V and J ends lost 7 bases and 5 bases respectively, with 17 bases between them. Germline V lookup: CDR1 LGHDT, CDR2 YNNKEL (reference sequence). The CDR3: CASNPTGTNYGYTF. DNA for the CDR3: TGTGCCAGCAACCCGACAGGAACGAATTATGGCTACACCTTC.

The chain is built from TRBV5-8 and TRBJ2-7, with D unresolved. The ends were cut back, 3 bases at V and 5 bases at J, with 15 bases in the middle. Germline V gene sequence: CDR1 SGHTS, CDR2 YDEGEE. The CDR3 loop spans 14 amino acids. The CDR3 protein is CASSSVEIVHEQYF. The CDR3 DNA is TGTGCCAGCAGCTCCGTCGAGATCGTCCACGAGCAGTACTTC. Using reference TRBV5-8 and TRBJ2-7 for the parts outside the CDR3, the full variable domain is EAGVTQSPTHLIKTRGQQATLRCSPISGHTSVYWYQQALGLGLQFLLWYDEGEERNRGNFPPRFSGRQFPNYSSELNVNALELEDSALYLCASSSVEIVHEQYFGPGTRLTVT.

The genes are TRBV19 and TRBJ1-5; 9 positions agree with TRBD1. Germline V gene data show CDR1 as LNHDA and CDR2 as SQIVND (reference sequence). This CDR3 has 15 residues. Trimming cost V 7 bases and J 5 bases; bases outside gene matches: 9. The CDR3 protein is CASNHGTGLYQPQHF. The DNA for the CDR3 is TGTGCCAGTAACCATGGGACAGGGTTGTATCAGCCCCAGCATTTT.